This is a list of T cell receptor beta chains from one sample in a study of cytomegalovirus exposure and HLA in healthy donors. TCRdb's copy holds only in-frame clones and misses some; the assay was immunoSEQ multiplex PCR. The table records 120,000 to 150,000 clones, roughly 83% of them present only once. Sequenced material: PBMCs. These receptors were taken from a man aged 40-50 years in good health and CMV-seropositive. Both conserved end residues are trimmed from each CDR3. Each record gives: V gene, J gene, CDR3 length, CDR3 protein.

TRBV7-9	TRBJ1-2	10	SSSFGNYGYT
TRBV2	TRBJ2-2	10	ASRLAHGELF
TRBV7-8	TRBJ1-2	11	ASSLLGLYGYT
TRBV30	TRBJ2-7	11	AWMQEISYEQY
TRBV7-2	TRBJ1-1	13	ASSKVLTGPTEAF
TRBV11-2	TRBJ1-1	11	ASSRTTATEAF
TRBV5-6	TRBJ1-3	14	ASSQRQASPGNTIY
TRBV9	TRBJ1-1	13	ASSGGQAQNTEAF
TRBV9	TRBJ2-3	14	ASSIGTSTRTDTQY
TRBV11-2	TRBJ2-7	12	ASSLGTVAYEQY
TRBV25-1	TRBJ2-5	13	ASSEWSSGSKTQY
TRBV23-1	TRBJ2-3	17	ASSQSELAGGVPTDTQY
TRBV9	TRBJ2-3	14	ASRKNSGTDTDTQY
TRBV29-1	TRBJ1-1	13	SVGLTGTPTTEAF
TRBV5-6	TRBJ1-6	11	ASSFRGGSPLH
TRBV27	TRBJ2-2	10	ASRRGTGELF